The T cell receptor beta chain under discussion was sequenced for a study of shared clonotypes between healthy human individuals. In the case of this clone: What it binds is unknown.

Trimming left V 4 bases short and J 3 bases short, with 12 bases between. This CDR3 has 14 residues. Germline loops: CDR1 SGHTA, CDR2 FQGNSA. General study results and limits: Naive CD4 clonotype sharing across a handful of donors was 5% to 6%.

Repertoires were generated with immunoSEQ multiplex PCR, while TCRdb's copy carries only in-frame clones and drops some. The table includes about 2.4 million clones, roughly 92% detected once. This TCR came from a man aged 18 to 29 in good health. The source material was naive CD4+ T cells sorted from blood. Subset specified: CD45RA+ positively selected. V and J are TRBV7-2 and TRBJ1-2; D unclear. The CDR3 nucleotides are TGTGCCAGCAGCTCCGCCGGAGGGTACTATGGCTACACCTTC. Its protein is CASSSAGGYYGYTF.